This note documents a single T cell receptor (beta chain) sequence. This CDR3 has 15 residues. The V end lost 2 bases, the J end lost 0 bases, and 11 bases lay between the germline ends. Per the germline V gene, CDR1 is MNHEY and CDR2 is SVGAGI. This sample was taken from a study of early T cells in non-severe SARS-CoV-2 infection. A single record per CDR3 protein comes from TCRdb applying MiXCR to the 5' RACE reads. This table has 98,000 or so distinct CDR3 sequences, over 10% appearing once. The specimen sequenced was whole blood. The chain couples TRBV6-5 to TRBJ2-7; the D gene is possibly TRBD1 (5 bases). The clonotype was recovered from an adult who was a healthcare worker with PCR-confirmed SARS-CoV-2 infection or an uninfected control (not recorded which). CDR3 nucleotides: TGTGCCAGCAGTTACACGTACAGGAGCTCCTACGAGCAGTACTTC. It specifies CASSYTYRSSYEQYF.